The 26 T cell receptor beta chains presented below share a single source sample, sequenced in a study of beta chain features in type 1 diabetes. Notes on the study in general: In every one of the four CD4+ subsets, TCRB CDR3s were moderately but significantly shorter in Type 1 diabetes patients.

As every portion of the isolated RNA was reverse transcribed, the sequencing read expressed TCRB transcripts. The protocol was immunoSEQ multiplex PCR, while the TCRdb copy is restricted to in-frame clones and leaves out a portion. The sample has some 700,000 clones, roughly 12% seen once. These receptors are not linked to any known antigen. Source material: naive CD4+ T cells from blood. These TCRs come from a young man with type 1 diabetes.

The CDR3 DNA follows: TGTGCCAGCAGTCCCCGCGACCTGGGCGGTACTGAAGCTTTCTTT. Its translation: CASSPRDLGGTEAFF. The V and J genes are TRBV28 and TRBJ1-1; D is unclear. Trimming removed 5 bases from V and 5 bases from J, with 18 bases in between. Germline loops: CDR1 MDHEN, CDR2 SYDVKM. CDR3 length equals 15 residues.

This clone has just a few counts. This rearrangement joins TRBV25-1 to TRBJ2-1; D possibly corresponds to TRBD2 (7 bases). CDR1 and CDR2 (germline): MGHDK, SYGVNS. The CDR3 length is 13 residues. V was shortened by 7 bases and J by 10 bases, with 17 bases between the two germline ends. DNA for the CDR3: TGTGCCAGCACCTTGGGAGGGACACTCGAGCAGTTCTTC. This sequence encodes CASTLGGTLEQFF.

The gene calls are TRBV6-1 and TRBJ2-7; 8 positions agree with TRBD2. Germline CDR1 reads MNHNS; CDR2 reads SASEGT. The length of the CDR3 is 12 residues. Unmatched junction bases numbered 7, after V lost 8 bases and J lost 7 bases. The CDR3 spells CASGSTGGEQYF. Here the CDR3 DNA reads TGTGCCAGCGGTTCCACGGGAGGGGAGCAGTACTTC.

The rearrangement links TRBV6-5 to TRBJ1-3; D gene uncertain. Germline CDR1 MNHEY, CDR2 SVGAGI. The length of the CDR3 is 14 residues. Trimming stripped 6 bases from V and 0 bases from J, with 9 bases between. This CDR3 reads CASSGGSSGNTIYF. CDR3 sequence (DNA): TGTGCCAGCAGCGGAGGAAGCTCTGGAAACACCATATATTTT.

The V gene is TRBV25-1, the J gene TRBJ1-2, with D possibly being TRBD1 (5 bases). The germline V gene encodes CDR1 MGHDK and CDR2 SYGVNS. There are 13 residues in the CDR3. Trimming removed 4 bases from V and 7 bases from J, with 13 bases in between. CDR3 in amino acids: CASSGAGIGGYTF. Written as DNA, the CDR3 is TGTGCCAGCAGTGGAGCAGGGATAGGTGGCTACACCTTC.

This clone was found a few times. The chain links TRBV4-1 to TRBJ1-5, with 8 bases aligning to TRBD1. The ends lost 3 bases at V and 1 base at J; junction bases unmatched: 14. The CDR3 has 19 residues. The V gene's germline CDR1 is MGHRA and CDR2 YSYEKL. This CDR3 reads CASSQERTGRVSSNQPQHF. The CDR3 region has the DNA TGCGCCAGCAGCCAGGAGAGGACAGGGAGGGTTTCCAGCAATCAGCCCCAGCATTTT.

About this clone: The same CDR3 can be traced to other DNA sequences in this sample. V and J are TRBV30 and TRBJ2-1; 7 nucleotides match TRBD2. There are 11 residues in the CDR3. CDR1 GTSNPN and CDR2 SVGIG come from the germline V gene (reference sequence). Germline trimming cut 2 bases from V and 15 bases from J; bases unmatched to any gene: 7. In nucleotides, the CDR3 is TGTGCCTGGAGTCGGGGTCCGGGGGGGTTCTTC. Protein: CAWSRGPGGFF.

There are a few counts of this clone. This chain joins TRBV18 and TRBJ2-3, with 10 bases fitting TRBD2. V gave up 6 bases and J gave up 4 bases; unmatched junction bases: 10. The germline gives CDR1 KGHSH, CDR2 LQKENI. The CDR3 consists of 16 residues. CDR3 DNA sequence: TGTGCCAGCTCTCGGACTAGCGGCTCCTCAGCAGATACGCAGTATTTT. It codes for CASSRTSGSSADTQYF.

The chain employs TRBV19 and TRBJ2-7; D may be TRBD1 or TRBD2 (5 bases each). Germline loops: CDR1 LNHDA, CDR2 SQIVND (reference sequence). The CDR3 is 15 amino acids. V lost 2 bases, J lost 1 base, and 12 bases lay in between. The CDR3 DNA sequence: TGTGCCAGTAGTATATCGGGGCAGCCTTCCTACGAGCAGTACTTC. It encodes CASSISGQPSYEQYF.

V gene TRBV28 combines with J gene TRBJ1-5; D remains unclear. The CDR3 spans 14 residues. Germline loops: CDR1 MDHEN, CDR2 SYDVKM. The V end lost 2 bases, the J end lost 3 bases, and 8 bases lay between the germline ends. The CDR3, as DNA: TGTGCCAGCAGTTTAGTCCGGGACAATCAGCCCCAGCATTTT. This encodes CASSLVRDNQPQHF.

This clone was counted between two and nine times. This rearrangement joins TRBV7-9 to TRBJ1-2; the D is unclear. The CDR3 has 14 amino acids. CDR1 and CDR2 from the germline V gene are SEHNR and FQNEAQ (reference sequence). Trimming took 2 bases from V and 2 from J, leaving 9 bases between them. The CDR3 DNA reads as TGTGCCAGCAGCTTATCCGGGCAGAACTATGGCTACACCTTC. Amino acid sequence: CASSLSGQNYGYTF.

This chain's CDR3 is CASSQRRGGDEQYF. The CDR3 DNA is TGTGCCAGCTCACAAAGAAGGGGTGGCGACGAGCAGTACTTC. The chain links TRBV18 to TRBJ2-7, with TRBD1 as a possible D gene (5 bases). V was clipped by 4 bases and J by 5 bases, with 15 bases between them. CDR3 length: 14 residues. Looked up from germline, CDR1 is KGHSH and CDR2 is LQKENI.

The chain combines TRBV4-1 with TRBJ2-1, with D tentatively TRBD1 (6 bases). The germline CDR1 and CDR2 sequences are MGHRA and YSYEKL. Trimming removed 4 bases from V and 5 bases from J, with 12 bases in between. The CDR3 loop spans 14 amino acids. The CDR3 DNA is TGCGCCAGCAGCCCGGCCGGGACACACAATGAGCAGTTCTTC. Protein: CASSPAGTHNEQFF.

The chain uses TRBV7-3 and TRBJ1-2; maybe TRBD1 (5 bases). CDR3 length equals 13 residues. Trimming stripped 5 bases from V and 8 bases from J, with 15 bases between. Germline V gene sequence: CDR1 SGHTA, CDR2 FQGTGA. CDR3 region: CASSERVDRGYTF. In DNA, the CDR3 is TGTGCCAGCAGCGAAAGGGTCGACAGAGGCTACACCTTC.

This clone came up a few times. This sequence joins TRBV9 and TRBJ2-5, with a weak D call TRBD2 (6 bases). V was cut by 5 bases and J by 1 base, with 12 bases left in between. This CDR3 comprises 14 residues. Germline-derived CDR1 and CDR2 are SGDLS and YYNGEE. The DNA of the CDR3 is TGTGCCAGCAGTGACCGGGACTTCCAAGAGACCCAGTACTTC. This codes for CASSDRDFQETQYF.

J is TRBJ2-3 and V is TRBV30; TRBD1 agrees at 10 bases. Looked up from germline, CDR1 is GTSNPN and CDR2 is SVGIG (reference sequence). The CDR3 runs to 17 residues. V dropped 2 bases and J dropped 5; count of bases not matched to a gene: 13. The CDR3 spells CAWSRGPDRGQIDTQYF. As DNA, the CDR3 is TGTGCCTGGAGTCGTGGGCCTGACAGGGGGCAGATAGATACGCAGTATTTT.

This clone was found a few times. V is TRBV30 and J is TRBJ1-1; D is undetermined. V was shortened by 5 bases and J by 6 bases, with 10 bases between the two germline ends. Germline CDR1 reads GTSNPN; CDR2 reads SVGIG (reference sequence). The CDR3 totals 11 residues. In DNA form, the CDR3 reads TGTGCCTGGGGGGAGGGAGCTGAAGCTTTCTTT. It translates to CAWGEGAEAFF.

CDR3 residues: CASTLGDNGMNEQFF. As DNA, the CDR3 is TGTGCCAGCACCCTTGGGGACAATGGTATGAATGAGCAGTTCTTC. The chain has TRBV27 and TRBJ2-1; tentative D call: TRBD1 (6 bases). The CDR3 is made up of 15 amino acids. V lost 7 bases and J 7 bases, leaving 20 bases between the germline ends. Looked up from germline, CDR1 is MNHEY and CDR2 is SMNVEV (reference sequence).

The chain recombines TRBV4-1 with TRBJ1-3, with TRBD1 as a possible D gene (6 bases). V was pared by 0 bases and J by 6 bases, with 15 bases between. The V gene's germline CDR1 is MGHRA and CDR2 YSYEKL. This CDR3 contains 16 residues. DNA of the CDR3: TGCGCCAGCAGCCAAGATGGACAGCGGTCGGAAAACACCATATATTTT. It translates to CASSQDGQRSENTIYF.

V gene TRBV7-9 combines with J gene TRBJ2-3; D unresolved. The germline CDR1 and CDR2 sequences are SEHNR and FQNEAQ (reference sequence). The CDR3 covers 15 residues. V lost 0 bases and J 3 bases, leaving 10 bases between the germline ends. The CDR3 loop is CASSLAVGRTDTQYF. The CDR3 DNA reads TGTGCCAGCAGCTTAGCGGTGGGTCGGACAGATACGCAGTATTTT.

This clone was detected a few times. This chain connects TRBV5-1 to TRBJ2-1; D might be TRBD1 (6 bases). CDR3 length equals 11 residues. Trimming shortened V by 4 bases and J by 8 bases, and 7 bases separated the two germline ends. CDR1 is SGHRS and CDR2 is YFSETQ in the germline V gene. CDR3 DNA sequence: TGCGCCAGCAGCCCAGGGGATGAGCAGTTCTTC. Translated, it gives CASSPGDEQFF.

The V and J genes are TRBV10-3 and TRBJ1-3, with D possibly TRBD1 on 6 matching bases. Germline V lookup: CDR1 ENHRY, CDR2 SYGVKD. This CDR3 is 14 amino acids long. The V end lost 10 bases, the J end lost 2 bases, and 15 bases lay between the germline ends. CDR3 nucleotide sequence: TGTGCCACCTCCGACAGGAGCCCTGGAAACACCATATATTTT. It is translated as CATSDRSPGNTIYF.

This clone turned up a few times. The V and J genes are TRBV29-1 and TRBJ1-1; TRBD1 might be the D (6 bases). The ends were cut back, 6 bases at V and 3 bases at J, with 8 bases in the middle. This CDR3 is built from 11 residues. Germline CDR1 is SQVTM and CDR2 is ANQGSEA. In DNA form, the CDR3 reads TGCAGCGTGAGGGGGGACACTGAAGCTTTCTTT. This encodes CSVRGDTEAFF.

The V gene is TRBV5-1, the J gene TRBJ1-1; the D is unclear. The CDR3 consists of 14 residues. V was cut by 2 bases and J by 1 base, with 9 bases left in between. Germline values: CDR1 SGHRS, CDR2 YFSETQ. CDR3 region: CASSFQEANTEAFF. The CDR3, as DNA: TGCGCCAGCAGCTTTCAGGAGGCGAACACTGAAGCTTTCTTT. The variable domain in full, completed from reference TRBV5-1 and TRBJ1-1, reads KAGVTQTPRYLIKTRGQQVTLSCSPISGHRSVSWYQQTPGQGLQFLFEYFSETQRNKGNFPGRFSGRQFSNSRSEMNVSTLELGDSALYLCASSFQEANTEAFFGQGTRLTVV.

This chain joins TRBV4-1 and TRBJ2-3; TRBD2 matches at 10 bases. V shed 2 bases, J shed 4 bases, and the junction held 3 bases outside the gene matches. The CDR3 length is 15 residues. Germline V gives CDR1 MGHRA, CDR2 YSYEKL. For the CDR3, the DNA is TGCGCCAGCAGCCAAACCGGGACTAGCGCAGATACGCAGTATTTT. Amino acid sequence: CASSQTGTSADTQYF.

The chain carries TRBV6-5 and TRBJ1-4; 9 positions match TRBD1. Per the germline V gene, CDR1 is MNHEY and CDR2 is SVGAGI. Losses at the gene ends were 2 bases for V and 6 bases for J; bases not matched to a gene: 4. The length of the CDR3 is 15 residues. This chain's CDR3 is CASSYGDRVYEKLFF. CDR3 sequence (DNA): TGTGCCAGCAGTTACGGGGACAGGGTGTATGAAAAACTGTTTTTT.